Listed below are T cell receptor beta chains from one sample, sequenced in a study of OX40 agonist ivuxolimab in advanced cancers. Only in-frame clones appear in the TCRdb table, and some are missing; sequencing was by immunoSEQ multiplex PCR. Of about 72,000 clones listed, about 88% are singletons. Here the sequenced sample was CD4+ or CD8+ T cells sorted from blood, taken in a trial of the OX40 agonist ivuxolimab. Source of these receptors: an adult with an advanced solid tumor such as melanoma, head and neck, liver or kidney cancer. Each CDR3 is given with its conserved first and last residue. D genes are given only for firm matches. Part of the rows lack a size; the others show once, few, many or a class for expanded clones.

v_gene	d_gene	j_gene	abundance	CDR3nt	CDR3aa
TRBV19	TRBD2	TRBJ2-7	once	TGTGCCAGTGCCAATAGCGGGAGTACCCACGAGCAGTACTTC	CASANSGSTHEQYF
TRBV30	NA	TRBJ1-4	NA	TGTGCCTGGAGTGGGGACGGACAGTTTGAAAAACTGTTTTTT	CAWSGDGQFEKLFF
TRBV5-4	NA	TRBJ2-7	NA	TGTGCCAGCAGCTTGGACCCAGGGAACGAGCAGTACTTC	CASSLDPGNEQYF
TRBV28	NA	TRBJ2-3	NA	TGTGCCAGCAGTTTCTCGGGGGGCACCACAGATACGCAGTATTTT	CASSFSGGTTDTQYF
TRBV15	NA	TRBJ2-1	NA	TGTGCCACCAGCAGAGATTCTGGGTGGCAGGGAAGCTCCTACAATGAGCAGTTCTTC	CATSRDSGWQGSSYNEQFF
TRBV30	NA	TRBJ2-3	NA	TGCGCCAGGGGGGTCACAGATACGCAGTATTTT	CARGVTDTQYF
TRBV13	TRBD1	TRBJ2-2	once	TGTGCCAGCAGCTCTCGGACAGGGAGCACCGGGGAGCTGTTTTTT	CASSSRTGSTGELFF
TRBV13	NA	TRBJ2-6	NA	TGTGCCAGCAGCCTAGACTCTAGGTCCGGGTTCTCTGGGGCCAACGTCCTGACTTTC	CASSLDSRSGFSGANVLTF
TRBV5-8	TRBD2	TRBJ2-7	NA	TGTGCCAGCAGCCCGCGACTAGCGGTCTACGAGCAGTACTTC	CASSPRLAVYEQYF
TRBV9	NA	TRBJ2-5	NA	TGTGCCAGCAGCGTAAGCCAGGGGCCCCCAAGAGAGACCCAGTACTTC	CASSVSQGPPRETQYF
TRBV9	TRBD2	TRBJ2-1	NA	TGTGCCAGCAGCCCGCGGGGGGGGGCCTACAATGAGCAGTTCTTC	CASSPRGGAYNEQFF
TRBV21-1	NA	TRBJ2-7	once	TGTGCCAGCAGCAAAGGAGGAAGAACAGGGGGCCGGTACGAGCAGTACTTC	CASSKGGRTGGRYEQYF
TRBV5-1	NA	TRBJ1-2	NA	TGCGCCAGCAGCTTGGAAGGGGTCCTTAACTATGGCTACACCTTC	CASSLEGVLNYGYTF
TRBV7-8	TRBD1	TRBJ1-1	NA	TGTGCCAGCAGCTCCCGGGACAGGGCCACTGAAGCTTTCTTT	CASSSRDRATEAFF